Described below is a single T cell receptor beta chain sequence and its context. This clonotype has at least ten counts. Its antigen remains unidentified. Nothing much larger sits one base from this clone, and base qualities are not available. The listed sequencing device is Illumina NovaSeq 6000. TCRalpha and TCRbeta cDNA libraries were built by 5'RACE with constant-segment primers, adding sample barcodes and unique molecular identifiers. Trizol reagent was used to extract RNA from every sample. Amplification of the libraries took two PCR steps, and the second step added a second sample barcode plus Illumina TruSeq adapters. Sequencing of libraries was performed on an Illumina NovaSeq with 2 x 150 bp paired-end reads. Per the source publication's procedure: Reads were demultiplexed and collapsed into UMI-guided consensus sequences with migec v1.2.7. Using mixcr v2.1.11, the UMI consensuses were aligned to TRA and TRB V and J templates and assembled into clonotypes. Clonotypes were classified as expanded or contracted when called significant by both edgeR and NoisET, with noise models trained on biological replicates. For edgeR calls, the thresholds were a false discovery rate-adjusted p below 0.01 and a log2 fold-change of 1. As an exploratory analysis of dynamics, max-normalized trajectories of the 1000 most abundant clonotypes were examined with PCA combined with hierarchical clustering. Separately sequenced CD4+ and CD8+ repertoires were used to assign a CD4 or CD8 phenotype to each responding clone. Clones were called with MiXCR by TCRdb after fastp trimmed the public reads at Q25, and only in-frame beta chains were retained. Rows are unified per CDR3 protein, each entry keeping the most common DNA and genes. TCRdb, rather than the study authors, made the V and J calls. This sample is represented by around 200,000 distinct CDR3 sequences; around 30% of them were singletons. More than 9.5% of the sample rests with the top ten.

These data originate in a study of T-cell memory formation after mild COVID-19 (dated by TCRdb to about 2021). Concerning the study at large: TCR sequence clusters from the two donors were found to be largely donor specific. In a couple of donors, T-cell clones that expanded and contracted after mild COVID-19 were followed by sequencing TCRalpha and TCRbeta repertoires longitudinally. The cohort comprised two young, previously healthy adult volunteers, one female and one male.

Here is what the overall study found, with its caveats: SARS-CoV-2 specificity was not confirmed for the second-wave clones peaking on day 37. Contracting CD4+ clones were found mainly in CM and EM memory subsets, while CD8+ clones were enriched in EMRA. Some responding clones were found in pre-infection memory, which suggests that pre-existing cross-reactive memory T cells took part in the SARS-CoV-2 response. The study covered only two mild cases, and larger cohorts including severe cases with pre-infection samples were considered necessary. Clones contracting from day 15 to 85 had balanced CD4/CD8 phenotypes, while a second wave expanding from day 15 to 37 was biased towards CD4+.

PBMCs were isolated by Ficoll-Paque density gradient centrifugation. The clonotype originates from an adult woman who had mild COVID-19 (a few samples of this study predate the infection). The sample titles of this study are shuffled in the database, so cell type and time point are left out; the donor was told from shared clones. Sequenced input: PBMCs or a T cell subset sorted from them (not recorded which).

The CDR3 reads as follows: CASSQERQETQYF. The DNA sequence reads TGCGCCAGCAGCCAAGAGCGACAAGAGACCCAGTACTTC. The sequence joins TRBV4-1 to TRBJ2-5, with the identity of the D gene unclear. The germline V gene gives CDR1 as MGHRA and CDR2 as YSYEKL. From cysteine to phenylalanine, the CDR3 is 13 amino acids long. Left in the record is the CDR3 DNA by itself, 39 bases read in frame from the first base. V is pared back by 0 bases and J by 2 bases, with 4 bases lying between the germline termini.